This TCR beta chain was identified during a study of Graves' ophthalmopathy and Graves' hyperthyroidism. Study results and limitations: Ophthalmopathy and stable hyperthyroidism were discriminated by a 13-signature model, with approximately 88% sensitivity and 65% to 83% specificity.

The authors amplified TCR beta CDR3 regions, and they did so from RNA transcripts for repertoire sequencing. An initial RT-PCR round employing HTBI primers preceded a second-round multiplex PCR. From the multiplex PCR reads, TCRdb called clonotypes with MiXCR, one entry per CDR3 protein. The sample includes hundreds of thousands of distinct CDR3 sequences, roughly 41% of them seen just once. Exclusion covered patients with other autoimmune diseases or uncontrolled infections (as well as pregnancy or lactation). Out of around 9.7 ml of fresh peripheral blood, PBMCs were obtained. Germline CDR1 reads DFQATT; CDR2 reads SNEGSKA (reference sequence). Trimming shortened V by 6 bases and J by 0 bases, and 15 bases separated the two germline ends. The CDR3 covers 16 residues. This clonotype has a single count. Its antigen remains unidentified.

The sequence derives from an adult man with Graves' ophthalmopathy. The V and J genes are TRBV20-1 and TRBJ2-6, with D perhaps matching TRBD2 (5 bases). The sequencing input was peripheral blood. The chain's CDR3 is CSASTDGGSGANVLTF. The CDR3 region has the DNA TGCAGTGCCAGTACCGACGGAGGCTCTGGGGCCAACGTCCTGACTTTC.